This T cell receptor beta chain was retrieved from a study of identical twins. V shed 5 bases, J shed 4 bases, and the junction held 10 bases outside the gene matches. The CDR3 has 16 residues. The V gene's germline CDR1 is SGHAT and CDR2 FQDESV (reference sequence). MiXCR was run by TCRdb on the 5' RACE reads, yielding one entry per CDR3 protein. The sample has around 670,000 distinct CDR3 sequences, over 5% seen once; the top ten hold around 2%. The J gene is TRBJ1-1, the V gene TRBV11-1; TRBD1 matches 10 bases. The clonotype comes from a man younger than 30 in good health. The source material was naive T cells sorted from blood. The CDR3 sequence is CASSAGTGVKGTEAFF. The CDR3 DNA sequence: TGTGCCAGCAGCGCTGGGACAGGGGTCAAGGGCACTGAAGCTTTCTTT.